This T cell receptor (beta chain) stems from a study of CD8+CD57+ T cells in acquired aplastic anemia listed by TCRdb under 2018. At the level of the whole study: On average, sorted CD4+ and CD8+ cells yielded around 3.5 ug of extracted DNA, with a range of about 0.19 to 30 ug. CD8+CD57+ expansion was defined as a frequency above the mean frequency observed in healthy subjects.

TCR beta VDJ combination and CDR3 sequence profiling used genomic DNA as the template. An Illumina HiSeq 2000 was the platform used for TCR repertoire sequencing. The authors' analysis ran thus. Repertoire assessment relied on Simpson's diversity index, CDR3 size and DJ length profiles, and TRBV/TRBJ rearrangement plots. The immunodominant clone was defined as the most abundant DNA sequence in deep sequencing data. CDR3 amino acid sequences were screened for sharing across subjects and were compared with published repertoires and the VDJdb database. TCRdb itself trimmed the public reads at Q25 with fastp, ran MiXCR and retained productive beta chains. CDR3 protein duplicates are merged, each entry listing the most common genes and DNA. The V and J calls and clone size come from TCRdb's table, not from the authors' own analysis. This sample comprises 200,000 to 300,000 distinct CDR3 sequences, approximately 80% of them detected only once. 35% to 50% of the sample rests with the top ten.

CDR1 is given as MGHDK and CDR2 as SYGVNS, both from the germline V gene. The CDR3 sequence holds 13 residues, the cysteine and phenylalanine included. Left in the record is the CDR3 DNA by itself, 39 bases read in frame from the first base. V is reduced by 8 bases and J by 5 bases, leaving a spacing of 16 bases between them. What the work shows at the level of the full study, not this receptor alone: Between patients and healthy controls, no significant difference in CD8+ Simpson's diversity was found (P=0.060). Roughly 29 CD8+ CDR3 sequences were found to be shared between patients and controls, but these sequences appeared to be highly expressed in patients and within the immunodominant clones of the patients.

As for this clonotype: The target of this receptor is not known. Within one base of it there is no much larger clone, and no base qualities were kept.

Flow cytometry had shown CD8+CD57+ cell expansion in the patients selected for sequencing. All patients had severe acquired aplastic anemia diagnosed by International Study of Aplastic Anemia and Agranulocytosis and Camitta criteria. At the time blood was sampled, none of the patients had received any therapy. In this study, sorted CD4+ and CD8+ T cells from the blood of healthy subjects and of severe aplastic anemia patients had their TCR repertoires deep-sequenced. In the USA, patient enrollment took place under clinicaltrials.gov protocols 00001620, 01623167, 00001397, 00071045, 00081523 and 00961064. Ficoll-Paque density gradient centrifugation was used to isolate peripheral blood mononuclear cells. Before DNA was extracted, CD4+ and CD8+ T cells were sorted using either FACS or magnetic beads.

This receptor was obtained from a human donor with aplastic anemia. The chain links TRBV25-1 with TRBJ2-7; matching of 5 bases hints at TRBD1 as the D gene. The specimen was sorted CD4+, CD8+, or CD8+CD57+ T cells (not recorded which) from PBMCs. The nucleotide sequence is TGTGCCAGCGGCGGATTTGTGACAGACGAGCAGTACTTC. This sequence encodes CASGGFVTDEQYF.